This T cell receptor beta chain was identified in a study of T cells in Graves' hyperthyroidism and ophthalmopathy. Ophthalmopathy patients had moderate-to-severe active disease, CAS ≥3, NOSPECS ≥4, and disease duration under 3 months. Clinical symptoms, serum thyroxine, TRAb, thyroid ultrasound and orbital computed tomography established diagnosis. This clonotype was observed many times. The antigen is not known. Amplification of TCR beta CDR3 regions used RNA as the template. When the TCR CDR3 underwent first-round RT-PCR, the HTBI primer set was used. TCRdb re-called the multiplex PCR reads with MiXCR, one entry per CDR3 protein. The sample yields some 500,000 distinct CDR3 sequences, roughly 25% seen once. The CDR3 runs 13 residues. Trimming left V 3 bases short and J 1 base short, with 6 bases between. Germline values: CDR1 LNHDA, CDR2 SQIVND (reference sequence). Findings and limits, study-wide: Separation of ophthalmopathy from stable hyperthyroidism was achieved by a 13 V-J model.

Sequencing was done on a sample of blood. The source of this sequence is a woman aged 30 to 39 with Graves' ophthalmopathy. The chain employs TRBV19 and TRBJ1-1; D is unclear. CDR3 in amino acids: CASSITRNTEAFF. The CDR3 DNA follows: TGTGCCAGTAGTATTACCAGGAACACTGAAGCTTTCTTT. The full variable domain, in which reference TRBV19 and TRBJ1-1 provide the parts outside the CDR3, is DGGITQSPKYLFRKEGQNVTLSCEQNLNHDAMYWYRQDPGQGLRLIYYSQIVNDFQKGDIAEGYSVSREKKESFPLTVTSAQKNPTAFYLCASSITRNTEAFFGQGTRLTVV.